One and the same sample provided the 5 T cell receptor beta chains below, sequenced in a study of post-analysis software for immune sequencing data. The TCR beta cDNA libraries contained unique molecular identifiers. TCRdb recomputed calls from the PCR reads with MiXCR, one row per CDR3 protein. The sample yields around 500,000 distinct CDR3 sequences, around 34% seen once. Study-level results: Controls showed lower frequencies than patients for several TRBV segments, and TRBV5-6, TRBV5-1 and TRBV20-1 were among these.

These TCRs' antigens remain unknown. Input material: blood. These receptors came from a girl younger than 18 with multiple sclerosis.

As to this clonotype: Mismatch with germline at one junction end may stem from a read error. This chain connects TRBV6-5 to TRBJ1-1, with D uncertain. This CDR3 contains 15 residues. Germline loops: CDR1 MNHEY, CDR2 SVGAGI. CDR3 sequence: CTSKLRRVRNTEAFF. The DNA of the CDR3 is TGTACCAGCAAGCTTCGGAGAGTCCGCAACACTGAAGCTTTCTTT.

This clonotype has ten or more counts. The J gene is TRBJ2-7, the V gene TRBV6-5, with D maybe TRBD1 (6 bases). Trimming took off 7 bases at V and 2 bases at J, with 12 bases between the two ends. Germline loops: CDR1 MNHEY, CDR2 SVGAGI. The CDR3 extends over 13 amino acids. The CDR3 region has the DNA TGTGCCAGCATCAATGCAGGGGCCTACGAGCAGTACTTC. Its translation: CASINAGAYEQYF.

The genes are TRBV9 and TRBJ2-5; D not resolved. Trimming removed 3 bases at V and 5 bases at J, with 8 bases between. CDR1 is SGDLS, CDR2 YYNGEE, per germline. The CDR3 has 12 residues. The CDR3 loop is CASSGLEETQYF. The CDR3 region has the DNA TGTGCCAGCAGCGGGCTGGAGGAGACCCAGTACTTC.

This chain joins TRBV12-3 or TRBV12-4 and TRBJ2-3; 7 positions agree with TRBD1. Losses at the gene ends were 6 bases for V and 6 bases for J; bases not matched to a gene: 6. The CDR3 covers 13 residues. In DNA form, the CDR3 reads TGTGCCAGCAGGGGACAGAGGAAGGATACGCAGTATTTT. Translating it yields CASRGQRKDTQYF.

J is TRBJ2-2 and V is TRBV4-2; D is unresolved. With 0 bases removed from V and 7 bases from J, the gap between germline ends came to 9 bases. CDR1 LGHNA and CDR2 YNFKEQ come from the germline V gene. The CDR3 has 14 amino acids. This CDR3 is CASSQDWKLGELFF. CDR3 DNA: TGTGCCAGCAGCCAAGATTGGAAACTCGGGGAGCTGTTTTTT.